Listed below are T cell receptor beta chains from one sample, sequenced in a study of T cell responses to AZD1222 COVID-19 vaccine. Sequencing used immunoSEQ multiplex PCR; TCRdb keeps in-frame clones, though not all of them. The sample yields roughly 140,000 clones, around 88% seen once. Sequences were derived from peripheral blood, sampled on day 0 of AZD1222 vaccination. These receptors were taken from an adult in good health. Each CDR3 is given with its conserved first and last residue. A D gene is named only where the DNA matches it firmly. Expanded clones get a size class; other rows say once, few or many, or leave the size out.

V	D	size	J	length	DNA	CDR3
TRBV6-5	.	.	TRBJ2-7	13	TGTGCCAGCAGCTCCTTCTGGGGCCACGAGCAGTACTTC	CASSSFWGHEQYF
TRBV28	TRBD1	.	TRBJ1-6	15	TGTGCCAGCAGCTCGCGACAGGGGGCGTTTTCACCCCTCCACTTT	CASSSRQGAFSPLHF
TRBV6-1	.	few	TRBJ2-1	13	TGTGCCAGCAGTGAACCCCCAGGGGCCCTCGGGTTCTTC	CASSEPPGALGFF
TRBV6-2/TRBV6-3	TRBD1	.	TRBJ1-2	14	TGTGCCAGCAGTTTCGGGACAGCTAACTATGGCTACACCTTC	CASSFGTANYGYTF
TRBV4-3	TRBD1	.	TRBJ2-7	14	TGCGCCAGCAGCCGAGGGGAAAGGGGGCGGGAGCAGTACTTC	CASSRGERGREQYF
TRBV6-6	TRBD2	.	TRBJ2-7	12	TGTGCCACGAGGACTAGCGGGAACGAGCAGTACTTC	CATRTSGNEQYF
TRBV6-5	.	.	TRBJ2-7	14	TGTGCCAGCAGTTACTCGCGCACAGGGTGGGAGCAGTACTTC	CASSYSRTGWEQYF
TRBV19	TRBD2	.	TRBJ2-5	16	TGTGCCAGTAGTGCGATACGGACTAGCGGGAGAGAGACCCAGTACTTC	CASSAIRTSGRETQYF
TRBV29-1	.	.	TRBJ2-1	13	TGCAGCGTTGAGAACAGGGTGGGCAATGAGCAGTTCTTC	CSVENRVGNEQFF
TRBV29-1	TRBD1	.	TRBJ1-2	13	TGCAGCGTCCGACAGGGAGTATTGGATGGCTACACCTTC	CSVRQGVLDGYTF
TRBV12-3/TRBV12-4	.	.	TRBJ2-7	13	TGTGCCAGCAGTCCCCAAGGCTGGCAGGAGCAGTACTTC	CASSPQGWQEQYF
TRBV19	TRBD1	.	TRBJ2-7	13	TGTGCCAGTAGACGACAGGGAGCCTACGAGCAGTACTTC	CASRRQGAYEQYF
TRBV11-3	.	few	TRBJ2-7	15	TGTGCCAGCAGCTTGTTCGCGGCGCGGGCCTACGAGCAGTACTTC	CASSLFAARAYEQYF
TRBV28	TRBD1	.	TRBJ1-1	15	TGTGCCAGCACTATTTCAAGAACAGGGGGGACTGAAGCTTTCTTT	CASTISRTGGTEAFF
TRBV3-1/TRBV3-2	.	.	TRBJ2-1	15	TGTGCCAGCAGCCCGTTAGGAGTGCTCTACAATGAGCAGTTCTTC	CASSPLGVLYNEQFF
TRBV6-5	.	.	TRBJ1-6	15	TGTGCCAGCAGCCCGCGGGGGCAGAGTAATTCACCCCTCCACTTT	CASSPRGQSNSPLHF
TRBV6-2/TRBV6-3	.	.	TRBJ2-7	15	TGTGCCAGCAGTTACGTGGCAGGAAGCTCCTACGAGCAGTACTTC	CASSYVAGSSYEQYF
TRBV7-9	.	.	TRBJ1-1	14	TGTGCCAGCAGCTTAGGGAGCCCCGGCACTGAAGCTTTCTTT	CASSLGSPGTEAFF
TRBV7-3	TRBD1	.	TRBJ1-1	14	TGTGCCAGCAGCCCGGGACAGGGGCACACTGAAGCTTTCTTT	CASSPGQGHTEAFF
TRBV3-1/TRBV3-2	TRBD1	.	TRBJ1-2	19	TGTGCCAGCAGCCAAGCACCATTAATAATGACAGGGGAGAACTATGGCTACACCTTC	CASSQAPLIMTGENYGYTF
TRBV19	.	once	TRBJ1-2	14	TGTGCCAGTAGTACCCAGGGCGCGGGGAATGGCTACACCTTC	CASSTQGAGNGYTF
TRBV11-3	.	.	TRBJ2-6	15	TGTGCCAGCAGCTTAGTGGGGTCTGGGGCCAACGTCCTGACTTTC	CASSLVGSGANVLTF
TRBV6-4	.	.	TRBJ1-5	16	TGTGCCAGCAGAAGGGGCGACCCGGGTAGCAATCAGCCCCAGCATTTT	CASRRGDPGSNQPQHF
TRBV6-5	.	.	TRBJ1-1	13	TGTGCCAGCGCTCCTCAGTTTAGGACTGAAGCTTTCTTT	CASAPQFRTEAFF